A selection of T cell receptor beta chains follows, all from one sample in a study of cytomegalovirus exposure and HLA in healthy donors. The protocol was immunoSEQ multiplex PCR, while the TCRdb copy is restricted to in-frame clones and leaves out a portion. Seen here are under 200,000 clones, about 65% observed once, and the top ten hold roughly 4%. Sequenced sample: PBMCs. Receptor source: a woman aged 18-29 years in good health and CMV-seropositive. Both conserved end residues are part of each CDR3. The order of the fields is J gene, D gene, V gene, CDR3 DNA, CDR3 protein. D genes are given only for firm matches.

J gene: TRBJ2-3
D gene: TRBD2
V gene: TRBV5-1
CDR3 DNA: TGCGCCAGCAGCTACCGACTAGCGGGAGAGTCTAGCACAGATACGCAGTATTTT
CDR3 protein: CASSYRLAGESSTDTQYF

J gene: TRBJ1-1
D gene: NA
V gene: TRBV30
CDR3 DNA: TGTGCCTGGAGTGGGCGGCGGGTGGTTGTAAACACTGAAGCTTTCTTT
CDR3 protein: CAWSGRRVVVNTEAFF

J gene: TRBJ2-3
D gene: TRBD2
V gene: TRBV5-1
CDR3 DNA: TGCGCCAGCAGCTTCCTAGCGGGATACACAGATACGCAGTATTTT
CDR3 protein: CASSFLAGYTDTQYF

J gene: TRBJ1-1
D gene: NA
V gene: TRBV11-2
CDR3 DNA: TGTGCCAGCAGCTTAGGGATGGGGCAGAACACTGAAGCTTTCTTT
CDR3 protein: CASSLGMGQNTEAFF

J gene: TRBJ2-5
D gene: NA
V gene: TRBV5-6
CDR3 DNA: TGTGCCAGCAGCCACGGGACCTCTTGGGACAAAGAGACCCAGTACTTC
CDR3 protein: CASSHGTSWDKETQYF

J gene: TRBJ2-3
D gene: TRBD1
V gene: TRBV2
CDR3 DNA: TGTGCCAGCAGGGCGGCCGGGACAGTAACCTACACAGATACGCAGTATTTT
CDR3 protein: CASRAAGTVTYTDTQYF

J gene: TRBJ2-1
D gene: TRBD2
V gene: TRBV11-2
CDR3 DNA: TGTGCCAGCAGCTTAGAGGGGGGGACGCAGTTCTTC
CDR3 protein: CASSLEGGTQFF

J gene: TRBJ1-2
D gene: NA
V gene: TRBV6-1
CDR3 DNA: TGTGCCAGCAGCCTTGAGGAATCGAGCTATGGCTACACCTTC
CDR3 protein: CASSLEESSYGYTF

J gene: TRBJ2-3
D gene: TRBD1
V gene: TRBV5-4
CDR3 DNA: TGTGCCAGCAGCTTAAGGACAGGCAGCACAGATACGCAGTATTTT
CDR3 protein: CASSLRTGSTDTQYF

J gene: TRBJ2-6
D gene: TRBD2
V gene: TRBV7-9
CDR3 DNA: TGTGCCAGCAGCCTCAGCGGACTAGCATCTGGGGCCAACGTCCTGACTTTC
CDR3 protein: CASSLSGLASGANVLTF

J gene: TRBJ1-2
D gene: TRBD1
V gene: TRBV10-2
CDR3 DNA: TGCGCCAGCAGCGAGGAGGGGACAGGTTGGCTCTATGGCTACACCTTC
CDR3 protein: CASSEEGTGWLYGYTF

J gene: TRBJ2-7
D gene: TRBD1
V gene: TRBV30
CDR3 DNA: TGTGCCTGGAGTGGACAGGGAATCCAAGTGTACTTC
CDR3 protein: CAWSGQGIQVYF

J gene: TRBJ1-2
D gene: TRBD1
V gene: TRBV6-5
CDR3 DNA: TGTGCCAGCAGTTACGGGGGGACAGGGCATGGCTACACCTTC
CDR3 protein: CASSYGGTGHGYTF

J gene: TRBJ1-1
D gene: NA
V gene: TRBV5-4
CDR3 DNA: TGTGCCAGCCGTCAGGGGAACACTGAAGCTTTCTTT
CDR3 protein: CASRQGNTEAFF

J gene: TRBJ2-2
D gene: TRBD2
V gene: TRBV2
CDR3 DNA: TGTGCCAGCAGTGGCCAGCGGGAGATCACCGGGGAGCTGTTTTTT
CDR3 protein: CASSGQREITGELFF